The entry below describes one TCR beta chain. This record belongs to a study of blood T cell repertoires in COVID-19. The overall study: Samples of COVID-19 (acute and convalescent) were obtained from the United States, Italy and Spain. The cDNA or gDNA used as material had been derived from T cells, B-cell-depleted T cells, or PBMCs.

With 2 bases removed from V and 8 bases from J, the gap between germline ends came to 12 bases. The CDR3 consists of 14 residues. Germline lookup yields CDR1 MNHNS and CDR2 SASEGT. Sequencing used immunoSEQ multiplex PCR; TCRdb keeps in-frame clones, though not all of them. Of about 210,000 clones in the sample, about 90% were seen once. The gene calls are TRBV6-1 and TRBJ1-4; TRBD1 is a possible D gene (5 bases). Sequenced sample: peripheral blood. The sequence was obtained from a young man with acute or convalescent COVID-19. The CDR3 region has the DNA TGTGCCAGCAGTGAAAGGGGTTCTCAGGAAAAACTGTTTTTT. Its protein is CASSERGSQEKLFF.